This is a list of T cell receptor beta chains from one sample in a study of radiation and T cells in renal cell carcinoma. Measured with immunoSEQ multiplex PCR; TCRdb has only the in-frame clones, and not every one. The data contain 150,000 or so clones, about 88% of them singletons. Sequencing was performed on blood, taken from a patient whose treatment included radiotherapy and nephrectomy. These TCRs come from a woman between 70 and 85 years old with renal cell carcinoma. CDR3s include the opening cysteine and the closing phenylalanine or tryptophan. The D gene is left open where the match is weak. The size field is filled for only some rows; it gives once, few, many or a size class.

j_call v_call d_call clone_size cdr3_aa cdr3_nt
TRBJ2-7 TRBV5-4 . . CASEGGENYEQYF TGTGCCAGCGAGGGGGGTGAGAATTACGAGCAGTACTTC
TRBJ2-1 TRBV18 . . CASSPRRTEYNEQFF TGTGCCAGCTCACCAAGACGGACAGAGTACAATGAGCAGTTCTTC
TRBJ2-2 TRBV29-1 . . CSVHGGSNTGELFF TGCAGCGTTCATGGCGGATCGAACACCGGGGAGCTGTTTTTT
TRBJ1-1 TRBV5-6 . . CASSLASSNRNTEAFF TGTGCCAGCAGCTTGGCCAGCTCAAACAGGAACACTGAAGCTTTCTTT
TRBJ2-1 TRBV6-6 . . CASRQNEQFF TGTGCCAGCAGGCAAAATGAGCAGTTCTTC
TRBJ1-1 TRBV20-1 . few CSVGGNTEAFF TGCAGTGTGGGGGGGAACACTGAAGCTTTCTTT
TRBJ1-5 TRBV5-1 TRBD1 . CASSLEAGGGQPQHF TGCGCCAGCAGCTTGGAGGCAGGGGGCGGCCAGCCCCAGCATTTT
TRBJ1-2 TRBV30 . . CARFQDPGAPNYGYTF TGTGCCCGGTTCCAAGACCCCGGCGCCCCCAACTATGGCTACACCTTC
TRBJ1-5 TRBV19 . . CASSTTGGSGQPQHF TGTGCCAGTAGTACGACTGGAGGGTCGGGTCAGCCCCAGCATTTT
TRBJ1-5 TRBV28 TRBD1 . CASIRAGGSNQPQHF TGTGCCAGCATAAGGGCAGGGGGCAGCAATCAGCCCCAGCATTTT
TRBJ1-2 TRBV5-6 . . CASSLGGQDYGYTF TGTGCCAGCAGCTTGGGAGGGCAGGACTATGGCTACACCTTC
TRBJ1-3 TRBV28 . . CATIQGNTIYF TGTGCCACAATTCAGGGAAACACCATATATTTT
TRBJ2-3 TRBV9 TRBD2 . CASSARERGGNSDTQYF TGTGCCAGCAGCGCCAGGGAGCGGGGGGGGAACTCCGATACGCAGTATTTT
TRBJ1-5 TRBV15 TRBD1 . CATSRRGQGYQPQHF TGTGCCACCAGCAGACGTGGACAGGGATATCAGCCCCAGCATTTT
TRBJ2-5 TRBV15 . . CATSRDRRPNQETQYF TGTGCCACCAGCAGAGATCGGAGGCCAAACCAGGAGACCCAGTACTTC
TRBJ2-1 TRBV7-9 TRBD2 . CASGTSGGVKSSSYNEQFF TGTGCCAGCGGTACTAGCGGGGGTGTTAAATCAAGCTCCTACAATGAGCAGTTCTTC
TRBJ1-1 TRBV7-2 . . CASTSQGVNTEAFF TGTGCCAGCACCTCACAGGGCGTGAACACTGAAGCTTTCTTT
TRBJ2-7 TRBV19 . . CASSYGQTSSYEQYF TGTGCCAGTAGTTACGGGCAGACCAGCTCCTACGAGCAGTACTTC
TRBJ2-7 TRBV6-5 . . CASSYGTTYEQYF TGTGCCAGCAGTTACGGGACAACCTACGAGCAGTACTTC
TRBJ1-6 TRBV5-6 . once CASSLATGPGLYNSPLHF TGTGCCAGCAGCTTGGCTACAGGGCCTGGGCTCTATAATTCACCCCTCCACTTT
TRBJ2-1 TRBV29-1 TRBD2 . CSVDRLAGVNEQFF TGCAGCGTTGATAGACTAGCGGGGGTCAATGAGCAGTTCTTC
TRBJ1-1 TRBV6-1 . . CASRDRSVTEAFF TGTGCCAGCAGGGACCGATCAGTCACTGAAGCTTTCTTT
TRBJ1-1 TRBV21-1 . . CASSKGDPNTEAFF TGTGCCAGCAGCAAAGGGGATCCGAACACTGAAGCTTTCTTT
TRBJ2-3 TRBV6-6 . . CASSYGGGTDTQYF TGTGCCAGCAGTTACGGTGGGGGTACAGATACGCAGTATTTT
TRBJ1-5 TRBV2 . . CASSEAWGNQPQHF TGTGCCAGCAGTGAAGCGTGGGGGAATCAGCCCCAGCATTTT
TRBJ1-2 TRBV7-9 . . CASSLKDGYNYGYTF TGTGCCAGCAGTCTAAAGGACGGATATAACTATGGCTACACCTTC
TRBJ1-1 TRBV5-1 . . CASSSTMNTEAFF TGCGCCAGCAGCTCTACCATGAACACTGAAGCTTTCTTT
TRBJ2-5 TRBV6-5 TRBD2 once CASSGSGGPILTQYF TGTGCCAGCAGTGGTAGCGGGGGGCCCATATTGACCCAGTACTTC
TRBJ1-3 TRBV6-6 . . CGAGQGSGNTIYF TGCGGGGCGGGCCAGGGGAGTGGAAACACCATATATTTT
TRBJ1-2 TRBV2 TRBD1 . CASSPNPQGAGGYTF TGTGCCAGCAGCCCTAACCCCCAGGGGGCGGGGGGCTACACCTTC
TRBJ2-7 TRBV2 . . CASRVYEQYF TGTGCCAGCAGGGTCTACGAGCAGTACTTC
TRBJ2-1 TRBV11-3 TRBD2 . CASSSGGPIPNEQFF TGTGCCAGCAGCTCGGGGGGGCCGATCCCAAATGAGCAGTTCTTC
TRBJ1-5 TRBV6-1 . few CASSDGGWGNQPQHF TGTGCCAGCAGTGACGGGGGCTGGGGCAATCAGCCCCAGCATTTT
TRBJ2-5 TRBV5-1 . . CASSPLGTPQETQYF TGCGCCAGCAGCCCGCTTGGGACCCCCCAAGAGACCCAGTACTTC
TRBJ1-5 TRBV29-1 . once CSVGAGDQPQHF TGCAGCGTTGGGGCAGGGGACCAGCCCCAGCATTTT
TRBJ2-2 TRBV7-2 TRBD1 . CASSIRTGVNTGELFF TGTGCCAGCAGCATAAGGACAGGGGTTAACACCGGGGAGCTGTTTTTT
TRBJ1-5 TRBV6-5 TRBD1 once CASSYSGQGGNQPQHF TGTGCCAGCAGTTACTCCGGACAGGGGGGCAATCAGCCCCAGCATTTT
TRBJ2-1 TRBV19 TRBD1 . CASTSRDRGYNEQFF TGTGCCAGTACCTCCCGGGACAGGGGCTACAATGAGCAGTTCTTC
TRBJ2-7 TRBV29-1 . once CSVKLFYEQYF TGCAGCGTTAAACTGTTCTACGAGCAGTACTTC
TRBJ2-5 TRBV6-6 . . CASSDGGKDETQYF TGTGCCAGCAGCGATGGGGGGAAGGACGAAACCCAGTACTTC
TRBJ1-1 TRBV4-1 TRBD1 few CASSQPATGGGTEAFF TGCGCCAGCAGCCAACCGGCGACAGGGGGAGGCACTGAAGCTTTCTTT
TRBJ2-1 TRBV19 TRBD2 . CASTRTSGNEQFF TGTGCCAGTACCCGGACTAGCGGCAATGAGCAGTTCTTC
TRBJ2-7 TRBV7-2 . . CASSLAHGASYEQYF TGTGCCAGCAGCTTAGCGCACGGGGCCTCCTACGAGCAGTACTTC
TRBJ1-6 TRBV19 . . CASSISDSPLHF TGTGCCAGTAGTATTTCGGACTCACCCCTCCACTTT
TRBJ1-1 TRBV29-1 . . CSARQVNTEAFF TGCAGCGCAAGACAGGTGAACACTGAAGCTTTCTTT
TRBJ2-1 TRBV5-4 TRBD1 once CASSVGTGVHEQFF TGTGCCAGCAGCGTTGGGACAGGCGTGCACGAGCAGTTCTTC
TRBJ2-3 TRBV4-1 . . CASSPPPGYMQYF TGCGCCAGCAGCCCCCCCCCAGGGTATATGCAGTATTTT
TRBJ1-5 TRBV19 . . CASTERQGNNQPQHF TGTGCCAGTACCGAAAGGCAGGGGAACAATCAGCCCCAGCATTTT